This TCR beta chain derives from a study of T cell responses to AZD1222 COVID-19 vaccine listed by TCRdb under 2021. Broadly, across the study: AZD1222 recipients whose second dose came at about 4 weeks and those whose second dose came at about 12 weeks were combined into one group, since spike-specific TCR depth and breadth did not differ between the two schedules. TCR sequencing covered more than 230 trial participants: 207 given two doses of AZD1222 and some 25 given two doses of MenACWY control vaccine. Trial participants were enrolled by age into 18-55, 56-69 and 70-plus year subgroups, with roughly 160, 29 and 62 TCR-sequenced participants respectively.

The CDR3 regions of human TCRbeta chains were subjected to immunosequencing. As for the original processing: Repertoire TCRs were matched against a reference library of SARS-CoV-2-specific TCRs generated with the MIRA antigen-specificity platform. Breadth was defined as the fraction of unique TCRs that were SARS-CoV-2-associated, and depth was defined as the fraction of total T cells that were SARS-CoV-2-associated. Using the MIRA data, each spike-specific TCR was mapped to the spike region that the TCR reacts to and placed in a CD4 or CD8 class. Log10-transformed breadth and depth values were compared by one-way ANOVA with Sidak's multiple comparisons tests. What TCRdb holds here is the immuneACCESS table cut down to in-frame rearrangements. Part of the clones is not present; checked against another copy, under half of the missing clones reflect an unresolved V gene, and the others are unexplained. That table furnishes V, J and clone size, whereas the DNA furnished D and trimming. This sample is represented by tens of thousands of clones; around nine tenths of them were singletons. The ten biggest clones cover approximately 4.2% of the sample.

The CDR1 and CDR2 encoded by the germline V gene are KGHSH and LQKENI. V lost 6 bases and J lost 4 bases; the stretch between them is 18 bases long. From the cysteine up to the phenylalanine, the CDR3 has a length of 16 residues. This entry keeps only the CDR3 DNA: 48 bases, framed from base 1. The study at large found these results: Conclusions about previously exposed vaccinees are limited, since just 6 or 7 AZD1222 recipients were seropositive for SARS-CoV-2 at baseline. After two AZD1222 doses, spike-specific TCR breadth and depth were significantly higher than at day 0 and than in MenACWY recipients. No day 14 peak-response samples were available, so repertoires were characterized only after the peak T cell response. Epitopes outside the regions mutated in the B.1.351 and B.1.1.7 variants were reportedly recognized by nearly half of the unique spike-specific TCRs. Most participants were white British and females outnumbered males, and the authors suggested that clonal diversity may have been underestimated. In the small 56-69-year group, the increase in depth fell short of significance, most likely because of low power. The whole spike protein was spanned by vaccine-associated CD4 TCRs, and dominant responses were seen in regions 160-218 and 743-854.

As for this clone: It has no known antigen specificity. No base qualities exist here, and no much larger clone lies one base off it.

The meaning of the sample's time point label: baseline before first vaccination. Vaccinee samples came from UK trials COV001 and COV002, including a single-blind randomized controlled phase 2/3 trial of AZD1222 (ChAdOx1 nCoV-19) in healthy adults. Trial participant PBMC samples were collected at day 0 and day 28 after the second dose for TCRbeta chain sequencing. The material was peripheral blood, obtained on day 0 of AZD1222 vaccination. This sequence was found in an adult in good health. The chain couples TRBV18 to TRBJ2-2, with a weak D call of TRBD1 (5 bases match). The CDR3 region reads CASSPTTTGVTGELFF. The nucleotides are TGTGCCAGCTCCCCAACCACTACAGGAGTCACCGGGGAGCTGTTTTTT.